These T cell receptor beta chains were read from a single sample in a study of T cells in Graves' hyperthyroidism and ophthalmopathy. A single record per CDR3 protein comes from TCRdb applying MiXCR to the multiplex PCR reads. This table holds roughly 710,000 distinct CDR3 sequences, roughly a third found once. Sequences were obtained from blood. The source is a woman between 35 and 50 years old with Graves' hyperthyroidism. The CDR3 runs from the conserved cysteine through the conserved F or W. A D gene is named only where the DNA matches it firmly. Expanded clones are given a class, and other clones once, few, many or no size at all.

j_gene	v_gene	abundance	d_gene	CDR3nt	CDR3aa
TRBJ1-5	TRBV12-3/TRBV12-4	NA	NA	TGTGCCAGCAGTTCCGCGGGATATAGCAATCAGCCCCAGCATTTT	CASSSAGYSNQPQHF
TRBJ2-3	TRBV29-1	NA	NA	TGCAGCCCCCGTTACCCTGGCACAGATACGCAGTATTTT	CSPRYPGTDTQYF
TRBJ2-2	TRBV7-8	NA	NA	TGTGCCAGCAGCTTAGTGGGTGTGAACACCGGGGAGCTGTTTTTT	CASSLVGVNTGELFF
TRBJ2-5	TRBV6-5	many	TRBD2	TGTGCCAGCAGCGACCGACCGGGAGGGCCGGAGACCCAGTACTTC	CASSDRPGGPETQYF
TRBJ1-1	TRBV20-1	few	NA	TGCAGTGCTAGGGGCGGGGGTACGACTGAAGCTTTCTTT	CSARGGGTTEAFF
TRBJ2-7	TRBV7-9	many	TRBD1	TGTGCCAGCAGCTTAGCTTTACGGACAGGGCACGAGCAGTACTTC	CASSLALRTGHEQYF
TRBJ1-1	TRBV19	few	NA	TGTGCCAGTAGCGGTCCAGGCGGCACAGCCGACACTGAAGCTTTCTTT	CASSGPGGTADTEAFF
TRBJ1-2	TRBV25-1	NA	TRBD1	TGTGCCAGCAGTTACTCGATCTCGGGACAGGGCTATGGCTACACCTTC	CASSYSISGQGYGYTF
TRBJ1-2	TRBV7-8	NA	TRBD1	TGTGCCAGCAGCTTACGAGGACAGGGCGAGGGCTACACCTTC	CASSLRGQGEGYTF
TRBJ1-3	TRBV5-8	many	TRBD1	TGTGCCAGCAGCACCATGGGACAGGGAAACACCATATATTTT	CASSTMGQGNTIYF
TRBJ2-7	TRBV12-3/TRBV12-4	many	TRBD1	TGTGCCAGCAGCTGGGGGACAGGGGATGACGAGCAGTACTTC	CASSWGTGDDEQYF
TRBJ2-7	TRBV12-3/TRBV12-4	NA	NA	TGTGCCAGCAGGCAATCCGGGACCAGTAACGGAGAGCAGTACTTC	CASRQSGTSNGEQYF
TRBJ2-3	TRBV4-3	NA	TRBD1	TGCGCCAGCAGCCAAGTAGACAGGGCCAGCACAGATACGCAGTATTTT	CASSQVDRASTDTQYF
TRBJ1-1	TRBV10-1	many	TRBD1	TGCGCCAGCAGTGAGTCGGGACAGGGGTATCCTGAAGCTTTCTTT	CASSESGQGYPEAFF
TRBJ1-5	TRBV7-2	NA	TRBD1	TGTGCCAGCAGCGGAACAGGGGGCTCGGGTCAGCCCCAGCATTTT	CASSGTGGSGQPQHF
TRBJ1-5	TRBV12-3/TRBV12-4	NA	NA	TGTGCCAGCAGGCAAACAGGGAGAGATCAGCCCCAGCATTTT	CASRQTGRDQPQHF
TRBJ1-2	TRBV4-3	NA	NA	TGCGCCAGCAGCCAAGTCCTCAGGGATGGGTATGGCTACACCTTC	CASSQVLRDGYGYTF
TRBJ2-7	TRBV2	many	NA	TGTGCCAGCAAACCAATGGGGGGTAGGGACGAGCAGTACTTC	CASKPMGGRDEQYF
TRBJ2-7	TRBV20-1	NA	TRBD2	TGCAGTGCTCCCCCCGGGACTAGCGGTTCCCCTCAGTACTTC	CSAPPGTSGSPQYF
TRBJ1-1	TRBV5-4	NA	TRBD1	TGTGCCAGCAGCTCAAAGCAGGGGGCTGAAGCTTTCTTT	CASSSKQGAEAFF
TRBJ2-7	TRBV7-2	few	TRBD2	TGTGCCAGCAGTGAGCTACTAGCGGGAGGGGGCGAGCAGTACTTC	CASSELLAGGGEQYF
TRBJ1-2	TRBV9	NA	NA	TGTGCCAGCAGCGTAGGGGAAGGCACACTTTATGGCTACACCTTC	CASSVGEGTLYGYTF
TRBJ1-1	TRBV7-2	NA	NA	TGTGCCAGCAGCTTAGGAGGGTTGGGTTGGGGTGAAAGCGCTGAAGCTTTCTTT	CASSLGGLGWGESAEAFF
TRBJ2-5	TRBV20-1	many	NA	TGCAGTGCTACCGTGGTTCAAGAGACCCAGTACTTC	CSATVVQETQYF
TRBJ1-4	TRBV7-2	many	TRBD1	TGTGCCAGCAGCTTAGAGGGGGCTGATGAAAAACTGTTTTTT	CASSLEGADEKLFF
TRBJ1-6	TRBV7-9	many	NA	TGTGCCAGCAGCTTATCCCCCCCGGGACAATGGGATGGTTCACCCCTCCACTTT	CASSLSPPGQWDGSPLHF
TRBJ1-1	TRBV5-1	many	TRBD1	TGCGCCAGCAGCTTAACAGGGGGCGCGTGGACTGAAGCTTTCTTT	CASSLTGGAWTEAFF
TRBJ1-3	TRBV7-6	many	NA	TGTGCCAGCAGCCTAAGTACCAACTCTGGAAACACCATATATTTT	CASSLSTNSGNTIYF
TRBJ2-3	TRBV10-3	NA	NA	TGTGCCACTGTTAGCACAGATACGCAGTATTTT	CATVSTDTQYF
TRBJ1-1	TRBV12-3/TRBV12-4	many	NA	TGTGCCAGCAGGCCTACAGTTTCGAACACTGAAGCTTTCTTT	CASRPTVSNTEAFF
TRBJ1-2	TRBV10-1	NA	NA	TGCGCCAGCGTTGAGGAAGGGGCGCTCGGCGGCTACACCTTC	CASVEEGALGGYTF
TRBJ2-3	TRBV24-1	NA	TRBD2	TGTGCCACCAGTGACCCCGCGGGGGGCACAGATACGCAGTATTTT	CATSDPAGGTDTQYF
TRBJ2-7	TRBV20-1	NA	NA	TGCAGTGCTATTCCCCTTTATTCAGGGCTATCCTACGAGCAGCACTTC	CSAIPLYSGLSYEQHF
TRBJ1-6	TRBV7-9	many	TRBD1	TGTGCCAGCAGCTCGCACAGGGGGCAGGATTCACCCCTCCACTTT	CASSSHRGQDSPLHF
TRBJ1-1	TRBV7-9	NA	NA	TGTGCCAGCTCACCAAGGGCAGGGATTACTGAAGCTTTCTTT	CASSPRAGITEAFF
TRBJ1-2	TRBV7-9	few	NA	TGTGCCAGCAGCTTGGTAGGGGCGCCGGACTATGGCTACACCTTC	CASSLVGAPDYGYTF
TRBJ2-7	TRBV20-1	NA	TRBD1	TGCAGTGCCAGCCCCGACAGGGGGTATGACGAGCAGTACTTC	CSASPDRGYDEQYF
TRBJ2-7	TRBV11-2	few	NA	TGTGCCAGCAGCTTAGGACTCCCCAACGAGCAGTACTTC	CASSLGLPNEQYF
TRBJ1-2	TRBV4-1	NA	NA	TGCGCCAGCAGCCGGGGGTCCAACAGGGACTATGGCTACACCTTC	CASSRGSNRDYGYTF
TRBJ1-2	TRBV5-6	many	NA	TGTGCCAGCAGCTTCAAGATGGCAGGACCCAACTATGGCTACACCTTC	CASSFKMAGPNYGYTF
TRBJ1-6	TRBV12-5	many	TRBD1	TGTGCTAGTCAAGACAGGGTCCATTCACCCCTCCACTTT	CASQDRVHSPLHF
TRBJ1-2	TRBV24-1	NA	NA	TGTGCTACCCTCATAGTGTATGGCTACACCTTC	CATLIVYGYTF
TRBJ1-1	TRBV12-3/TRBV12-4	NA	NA	TGTGCCAGCAGGGGGGACTCATTCATGAACACTGAAGCTTTCTTT	CASRGDSFMNTEAFF
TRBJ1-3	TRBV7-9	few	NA	TGTGCCAGTTCGACCCACCGGGGTCGGGTCCGAATATATTTT	CASSTHRGRVRIYF
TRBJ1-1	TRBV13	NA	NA	TGTGCCAGCAGCTTTTGGGGGCGGGGGACTGAAGCTTTCTTT	CASSFWGRGTEAFF
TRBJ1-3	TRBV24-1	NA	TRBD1	TGTGCCACCAGTGAGACAGGGACAGCGTACTTAAACACCATATATTTT	CATSETGTAYLNTIYF